This TCR beta chain was documented in a study of patients and donors after allogeneic stem cell transplantation. The germline V gene has CDR1 LGHDT and CDR2 YNNKEL (reference sequence). This CDR3 contains 14 residues. V lost 1 base and J lost 1, with 8 bases in between. TCRdb redid the calling of the RT-PCR reads with MiXCR, one entry per CDR3 protein. In the table there are about 160,000 distinct CDR3 sequences, approximately 37% of which are singletons. Sequencing was carried out using blood, either unsorted or a sorted T cell fraction (not recorded which). The V call is TRBV3-1, the J call TRBJ2-7, with TRBD2 as a possible D gene (5 bases). This clonotype was sampled from a human donor who was either an allogeneic HSCT recipient or a stem cell or donor lymphocyte infusion donor (not recorded which). It is not recorded whose cells these are; they may come from a transplant donor. The CDR3 here is CASSQARASYEQYF. CDR3 nucleotides: TGTGCCAGCAGCCAAGCGAGGGCTTCCTACGAGCAGTACTTC.